The 7 T cell receptor beta chains below were found in one sample sequenced in a study of CD8 T cells in ankylosing spondylitis. TCRdb reanalysed the 5' RACE reads using MiXCR and keeps one entry per CDR3 protein. The sample includes 200,000 to 300,000 distinct CDR3 sequences, 7.5% to 9% seen only once; the top ten take almost 7%. Sequencing was done on a sample of blood, either unsorted or a sorted T cell fraction (not recorded which). The receptors here all came from a male donor with ankylosing spondylitis or in good health (not recorded which).

The chain employs TRBV30 and TRBJ1-2; D is perhaps TRBD1 (6 bases). CDR3 length: 13 residues. Germline CDR1 reads GTSNPN; CDR2 reads SVGIG (reference sequence). Trimming cost V 0 bases and J 5 bases, with 10 bases left between them. The CDR3 protein is CAWSVGGGYGYTF. CDR3 DNA sequence: TGTGCCTGGAGTGTTGGAGGGGGGTATGGCTACACCTTC.

In its sample, this clonotype was seen many times. The chain carries TRBV12-3 or TRBV12-4 and TRBJ2-7, with 7 bases identical to TRBD1. The CDR3 loop spans 13 amino acids. V shed 7 bases and J 4 bases; nucleotides not matched to a gene: 7. This chain's CDR3 is CASTSQGQYEQYF. The DNA for the CDR3 is TGTGCCAGCACCTCACAGGGACAGTACGAGCAGTACTTC.

This clonotype has ten or more counts. V and J are TRBV7-3 and TRBJ2-2; possible D gene TRBD2, 5 bases. Trimming stripped 2 bases from V and 1 base from J, with 11 bases between. Germline V gives CDR1 SGHTA, CDR2 FQGTGA. There are 16 residues in the CDR3. CDR3 DNA sequence: TGTGCCAGCAGCTTATTTGGAGGATTGAACACCGGGGAGCTGTTTTTT. It is translated as CASSLFGGLNTGELFF.

This clonotype has ten or more counts. The gene calls are TRBV4-1 and TRBJ2-1; no firm D call. Between the trimmed V and J ends, which lost 6 bases and 0 bases, there was a span of 9 bases. The CDR3 extends over 14 amino acids. Germline CDR1 is MGHRA and CDR2 is YSYEKL. CDR3 nucleotides: TGCGCCAGCAGGAAGGATCGCTCCTACAATGAGCAGTTCTTC. It yields the protein CASRKDRSYNEQFF.

This clonotype has a handful of counts. This rearrangement joins TRBV5-1 to TRBJ1-1, with D unresolved. CDR3 length: 14 residues. Germline loops: CDR1 SGHRS, CDR2 YFSETQ. The ends were cut back, 0 bases at V and 7 bases at J, with 13 bases in the middle. The CDR3 loop reads CASSLEFAPSEAFF. CDR3 coding DNA: TGCGCCAGCAGCTTGGAGTTTGCACCCAGTGAAGCTTTCTTT.

This clonotype was seen a few times. The chain couples TRBV5-5 to TRBJ1-1, with TRBD1 matching over 7 bases. There are 15 residues in the CDR3. From germline, CDR1 is SGHKS and CDR2 YYEKEE (reference sequence). Trimming took 0 bases from V and 6 from J; bases not matched to a gene: 8. CDR3 DNA: TGTGCCAGCAGCTTGGTTTCGACAGGGCTATCTGAAGCTTTCTTT. Its translation: CASSLVSTGLSEAFF.

This chain links TRBV5-1 with TRBJ2-7; 10 bases align to TRBD1. V trimming: 4 bases; J trimming: 5 bases; junction bases outside the gene matches: 9. The CDR3 covers 15 residues. The germline V gene encodes CDR1 SGHRS and CDR2 YFSETQ. CDR3 in amino acids: CASSMTGGVFNEQYF. The CDR3 DNA reads as TGCGCCAGCAGCATGACAGGGGGCGTTTTTAACGAGCAGTACTTC.